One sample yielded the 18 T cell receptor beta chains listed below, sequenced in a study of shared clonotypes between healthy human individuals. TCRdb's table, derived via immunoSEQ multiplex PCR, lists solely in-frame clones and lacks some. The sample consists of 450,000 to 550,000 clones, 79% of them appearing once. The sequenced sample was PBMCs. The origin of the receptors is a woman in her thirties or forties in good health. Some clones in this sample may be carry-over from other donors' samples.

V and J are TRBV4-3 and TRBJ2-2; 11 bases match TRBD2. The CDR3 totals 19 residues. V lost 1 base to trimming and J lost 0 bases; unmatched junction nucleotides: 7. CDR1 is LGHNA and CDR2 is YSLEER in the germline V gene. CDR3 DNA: TGCGCCAGCAGCCAAGTTGTAGCGACTAGCGGGACGAACACCGGGGAGCTGTTTTTT. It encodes CASSQVVATSGTNTGELFF.

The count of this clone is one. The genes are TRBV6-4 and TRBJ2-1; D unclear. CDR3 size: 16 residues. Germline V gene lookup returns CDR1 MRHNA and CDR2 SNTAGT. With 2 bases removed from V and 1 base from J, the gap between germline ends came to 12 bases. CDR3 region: CASSDTATRSYNEQFF. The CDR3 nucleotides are TGTGCCAGCAGTGACACGGCGACTCGGTCCTACAATGAGCAGTTCTTC.

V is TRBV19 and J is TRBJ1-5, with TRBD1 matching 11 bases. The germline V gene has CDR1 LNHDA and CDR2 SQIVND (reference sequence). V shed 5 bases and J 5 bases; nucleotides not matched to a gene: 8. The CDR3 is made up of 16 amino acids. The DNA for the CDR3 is TGTGCCAGTAGTCCAGGGACAGGGGGTAGGCATCAGCCCCAGCATTTT. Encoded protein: CASSPGTGGRHQPQHF.

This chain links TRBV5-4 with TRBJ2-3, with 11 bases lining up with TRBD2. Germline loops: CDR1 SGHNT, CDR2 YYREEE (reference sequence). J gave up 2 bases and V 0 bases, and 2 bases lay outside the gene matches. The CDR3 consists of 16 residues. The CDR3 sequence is CASSLVSGRDTDTQYF. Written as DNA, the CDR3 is TGTGCCAGCAGCTTGGTTAGCGGGAGGGACACAGATACGCAGTATTTT.

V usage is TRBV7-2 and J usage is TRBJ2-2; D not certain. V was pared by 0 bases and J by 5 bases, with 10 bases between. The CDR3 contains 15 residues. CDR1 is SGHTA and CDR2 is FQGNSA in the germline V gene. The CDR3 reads CASSLARSGTGELFF. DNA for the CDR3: TGTGCCAGCAGCTTAGCTAGAAGTGGTACCGGGGAGCTGTTTTTT. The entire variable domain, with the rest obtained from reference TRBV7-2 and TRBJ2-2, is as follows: GAGVSQSPSNKVTEKGKDVELRCDPISGHTALYWYRQSLGQGLEFLIYFQGNSAPDKSGLPSDRFSAERTGGSVSTLTIQRTQQEDSAVYLCASSLARSGTGELFFGEGSRLTVL.

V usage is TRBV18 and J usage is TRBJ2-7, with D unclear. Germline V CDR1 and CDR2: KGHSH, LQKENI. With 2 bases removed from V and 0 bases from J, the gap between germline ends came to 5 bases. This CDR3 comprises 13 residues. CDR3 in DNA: TGTGCCAGCTCACCAGCTAACTCCTACGAGCAGTACTTC. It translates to CASSPANSYEQYF.

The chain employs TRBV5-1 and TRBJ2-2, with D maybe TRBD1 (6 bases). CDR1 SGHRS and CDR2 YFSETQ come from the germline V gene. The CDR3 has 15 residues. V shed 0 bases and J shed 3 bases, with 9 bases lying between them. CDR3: CASSLGGGDTGELFF. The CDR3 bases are TGCGCCAGCAGCTTGGGAGGGGGTGACACCGGGGAGCTGTTTTTT.

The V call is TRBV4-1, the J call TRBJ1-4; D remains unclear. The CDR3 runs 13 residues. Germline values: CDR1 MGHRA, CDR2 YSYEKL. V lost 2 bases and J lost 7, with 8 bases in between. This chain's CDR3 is CASSQSPAEKLFF. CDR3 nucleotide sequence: TGCGCCAGCAGCCAAAGTCCGGCTGAAAAACTGTTTTTT.

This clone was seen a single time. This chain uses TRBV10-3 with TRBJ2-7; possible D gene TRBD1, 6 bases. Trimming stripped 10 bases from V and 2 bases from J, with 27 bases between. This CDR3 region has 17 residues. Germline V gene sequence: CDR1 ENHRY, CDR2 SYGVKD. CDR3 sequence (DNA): TGTGCCACCGCAGGGTTTACGACGGGACACCGAACCTACGAGCAGTACTTC. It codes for CATAGFTTGHRTYEQYF.

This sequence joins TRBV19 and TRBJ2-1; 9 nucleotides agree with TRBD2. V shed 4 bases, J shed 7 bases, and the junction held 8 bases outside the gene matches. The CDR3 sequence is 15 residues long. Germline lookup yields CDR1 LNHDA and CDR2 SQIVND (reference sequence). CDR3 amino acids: CASSSPGLAGNEQFF. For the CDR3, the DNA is TGTGCCAGTAGTAGCCCCGGGCTAGCGGGGAATGAGCAGTTCTTC.

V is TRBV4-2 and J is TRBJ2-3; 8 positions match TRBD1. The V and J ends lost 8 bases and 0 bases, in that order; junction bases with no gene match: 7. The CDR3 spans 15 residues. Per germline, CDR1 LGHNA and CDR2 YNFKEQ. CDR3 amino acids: CASAETGVSTDTQYF. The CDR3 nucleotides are TGTGCCAGCGCGGAGACAGGGGTTAGCACAGATACGCAGTATTTT.

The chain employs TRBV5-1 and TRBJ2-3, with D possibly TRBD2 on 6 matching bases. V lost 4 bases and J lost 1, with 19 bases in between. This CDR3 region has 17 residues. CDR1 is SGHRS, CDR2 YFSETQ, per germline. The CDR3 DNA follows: TGCGCCAGCAGCCCCCCCGTAGCGGCTGCGGGCACAGATACGCAGTATTTT. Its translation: CASSPPVAAAGTDTQYF.

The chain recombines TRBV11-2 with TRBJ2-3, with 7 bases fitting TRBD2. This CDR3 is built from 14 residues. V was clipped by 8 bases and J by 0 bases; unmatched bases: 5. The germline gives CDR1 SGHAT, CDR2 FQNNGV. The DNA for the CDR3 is TGTGCCAGCTCTAGCGGCTTTAGCACAGATACGCAGTATTTT. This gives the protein CASSSGFSTDTQYF.

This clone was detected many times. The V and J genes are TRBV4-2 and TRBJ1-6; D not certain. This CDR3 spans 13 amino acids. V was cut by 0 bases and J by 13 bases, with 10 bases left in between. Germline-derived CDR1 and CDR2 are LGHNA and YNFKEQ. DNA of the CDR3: TGTGCCAGCAGCCAAGATCGCTTGGGGCCCCTCCACTTT. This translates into CASSQDRLGPLHF.

The CDR3 DNA reads TGTGCCAGCTCACCACAGGTACAAGAGACCCAGTACTTC. Protein product: CASSPQVQETQYF. The chain carries TRBV18 and TRBJ2-5; D not certain. Trimming stripped 1 base from V and 2 bases from J, with 5 bases between. The CDR3 has 13 amino acids. Germline lookup yields CDR1 KGHSH and CDR2 LQKENI. Full variable domain (rest looked up from reference TRBV18 and TRBJ2-5): NAGVMQNPRHLVRRRGQEARLRCSPMKGHSHVYWYRQLPEEGLKFMVYLQKENIIDESGMPKERFSAEFPKEGPSILRIQQVVRGDSAAYFCASSPQVQETQYFGPGTRLLVL.

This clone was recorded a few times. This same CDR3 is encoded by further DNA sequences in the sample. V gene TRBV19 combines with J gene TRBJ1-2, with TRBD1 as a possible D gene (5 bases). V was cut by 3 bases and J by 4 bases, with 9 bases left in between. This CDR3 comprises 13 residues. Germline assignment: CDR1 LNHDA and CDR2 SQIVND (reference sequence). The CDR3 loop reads CASSMRQLYGYTF. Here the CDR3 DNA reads TGTGCCAGTAGTATGCGACAGCTCTATGGCTACACCTTC.

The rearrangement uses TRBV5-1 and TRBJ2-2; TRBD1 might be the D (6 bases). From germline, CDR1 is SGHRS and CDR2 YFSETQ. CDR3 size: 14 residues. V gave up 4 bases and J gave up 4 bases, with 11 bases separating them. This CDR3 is CASSHRQATGELFF. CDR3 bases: TGCGCCAGCAGCCACCGACAGGCCACCGGGGAGCTGTTTTTT.

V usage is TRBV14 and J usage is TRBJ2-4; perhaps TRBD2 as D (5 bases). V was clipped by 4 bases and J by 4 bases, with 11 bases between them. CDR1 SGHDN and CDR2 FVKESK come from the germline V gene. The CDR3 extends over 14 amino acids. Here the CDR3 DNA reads TGTGCCAGCAGCCCGTTCCTAGCAAAAAACATTCAGTACTTC. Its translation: CASSPFLAKNIQYF.